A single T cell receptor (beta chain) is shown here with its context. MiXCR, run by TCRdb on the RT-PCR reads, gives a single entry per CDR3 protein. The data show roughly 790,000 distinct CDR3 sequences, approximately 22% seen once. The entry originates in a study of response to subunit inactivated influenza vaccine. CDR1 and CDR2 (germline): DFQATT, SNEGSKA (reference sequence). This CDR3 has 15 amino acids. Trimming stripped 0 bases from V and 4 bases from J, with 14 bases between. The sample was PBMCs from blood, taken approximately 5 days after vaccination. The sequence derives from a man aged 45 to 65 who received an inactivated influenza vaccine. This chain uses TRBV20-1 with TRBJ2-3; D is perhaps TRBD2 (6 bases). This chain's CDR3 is CSARDPRGVADTQYF. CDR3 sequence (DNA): TGCAGTGCTAGAGATCCGCGGGGAGTTGCAGATACGCAGTATTTT.